Listed below are T cell receptor beta chains from one sample, sequenced in a study of human T cells and chemical hapten exposure. TCRdb re-analysed the RACE reads in MiXCR, keeping a single row per CDR3 protein. The data contain about 160,000 distinct CDR3 sequences, 25% to 30% of them singletons. The sequences come from whole blood, collected in connection with sensitization to the hapten diphenylcyclopropenone (DPC). The receptors shown here come from a young woman with alopecia areata. Some clones in this sample may be carry-over from other donors' samples. CDR3s include the opening cysteine and the closing phenylalanine or tryptophan. Fields, in order: D gene, V gene, J gene, clone size, CDR3 DNA, CDR3 protein. D genes are given only for firm matches. The listing skips clone size in some rows; elsewhere it reads once, few, many or a size class.

.	TRBV11-3	TRBJ2-1	.	TGTGCCAGCAGCTCCGGCCCAGGGGTCACGAATGAGCAGTTCTTC	CASSSGPGVTNEQFF
TRBD1	TRBV28	TRBJ1-5	.	TGTGCCAGCAGAACAGGGGCACAGCCCCAGCATTTT	CASRTGAQPQHF
.	TRBV5-1	TRBJ2-7	.	TGCGCCAGCAGCTTGGCAGGGCAGCCAGACTACGAGCAGTACTTC	CASSLAGQPDYEQYF
.	TRBV12-2	TRBJ2-7	.	TGTGCAAGTCGCTTCGATGCTCAATTGAGCTCCTACGAGCAGTACTTC	CASRFDAQLSSYEQYF
.	TRBV7-2	TRBJ1-3	.	TGTGCCAGCAGCTTAGAAGTTTGGGTTTCTGGAAACACCATATATTTT	CASSLEVWVSGNTIYF
.	TRBV2	TRBJ1-4	many	TGTGCCAGCGGCTGGAATGAAAAACTGTTTTTT	CASGWNEKLFF
TRBD1	TRBV6-2/TRBV6-3	TRBJ1-1	.	TGTGCCAGCAGACGAGACAGGGTTGTGGCGGGAGCTTTCTTT	CASRRDRVVAGAFF
TRBD1	TRBV9	TRBJ1-6	many	TGTGCCAGCCTTACGGGACAGGAGTTATCACCCCTCCACTTT	CASLTGQELSPLHF
TRBD2	TRBV6-2/TRBV6-3	TRBJ2-3	.	TGTGCCAGCAGTCCACGACTAGCGGGGTTCACAGATACGCAGTATTTT	CASSPRLAGFTDTQYF
.	TRBV29-1	TRBJ1-2	.	TGCAGCGTTGCCTTCCTATCGTCCAGGGCTGGCTACACCTTC	CSVAFLSSRAGYTF
TRBD1	TRBV6-2/TRBV6-3	TRBJ1-6	.	TGTGCCAGCAGTCACCTTGCGACAGGGCGGAATTCACCCCTCCACTTT	CASSHLATGRNSPLHF
TRBD2	TRBV29-1	TRBJ2-7	.	TGCAGCGTTGTCCCGGGAGGAAGCTACGAGCAGTACTTC	CSVVPGGSYEQYF
.	TRBV20-1	TRBJ1-2	few	TGCAGTGCTAAGTCAGGGGCAGTAGGCTACACCTTC	CSAKSGAVGYTF
.	TRBV29-1	TRBJ2-7	few	TGCAGCGTTGTGGGGGCATTCTACGAGCAGTACTTC	CSVVGAFYEQYF
.	TRBV18	TRBJ2-1	.	TGTGCCAGCTCAACACCAATCGGACTCGCCTACAATGAGCAGTTCTTC	CASSTPIGLAYNEQFF
.	TRBV18	TRBJ1-4	.	TGTGCCAGCTCACCAGGGCTAGGAGGTGAAAAACTGTTTTTT	CASSPGLGGEKLFF